The rows below give T cell receptor beta chains drawn from one sample of a study of blood T cell repertoires in COVID-19. Using immunoSEQ multiplex PCR, the repertoire was profiled, and TCRdb retains in-frame clones only, with some absent. Of 81,000 or so clones in the sample, 92% were seen once. The sample taken for sequencing was peripheral blood. These receptor sequences come from a woman aged 55-70 years with active COVID-19. CDR3s include the opening cysteine and the closing phenylalanine or tryptophan. D genes are given only for firm matches. Size tells how often a clone was seen (once, few, many) or the class of an expanded clone, and some rows leave it out.

clone_size: -
j_call: TRBJ2-5
v_call: TRBV19
d_call: -
cdr3_nt: TGTGCCAGTAGTAACCAGCGCGGGGAGACCCAGTACTTC
cdr3_aa: CASSNQRGETQYF

clone_size: -
j_call: TRBJ2-4
v_call: TRBV6-5
d_call: -
cdr3_nt: TGTGCCAGCAGTCCCGCGGACAAAAACATTCAGTACTTC
cdr3_aa: CASSPADKNIQYF

clone_size: once
j_call: TRBJ2-2
v_call: TRBV7-9
d_call: -
cdr3_nt: TGTGCCAGCAGCCCCCAGGGATCTATGAACACCGGGGAGCTGTTTTTT
cdr3_aa: CASSPQGSMNTGELFF

clone_size: -
j_call: TRBJ1-1
v_call: TRBV18
d_call: -
cdr3_nt: TGTGCCAGCTCATCGAGTTTGTGGACTGAAGCTTTCTTT
cdr3_aa: CASSSSLWTEAFF

clone_size: -
j_call: TRBJ1-3
v_call: TRBV19
d_call: -
cdr3_nt: TGTGCCAGTAGTCGTTATACCGGGACACTTGGAAACACCATATATTTT
cdr3_aa: CASSRYTGTLGNTIYF

clone_size: -
j_call: TRBJ1-1
v_call: TRBV10-3
d_call: -
cdr3_nt: TGTGCCATCATCCGAGAACTGAACACTGAAGCTTTCTTT
cdr3_aa: CAIIRELNTEAFF

clone_size: -
j_call: TRBJ1-1
v_call: TRBV7-9
d_call: -
cdr3_nt: TGTGCCAGCAGCTTAAGTACAGGCTGGACTGAAGCTTTCTTT
cdr3_aa: CASSLSTGWTEAFF

clone_size: -
j_call: TRBJ2-7
v_call: TRBV6-6
d_call: TRBD1
cdr3_nt: TGTGCCAGCAGGCCTACAGGGGCCAACGAGCAGTACTTC
cdr3_aa: CASRPTGANEQYF

clone_size: -
j_call: TRBJ1-1
v_call: TRBV9
d_call: -
cdr3_nt: TGTGCCAGCAGCGTAATAGAGAACACTGAAGCTTTCTTT
cdr3_aa: CASSVIENTEAFF

clone_size: -
j_call: TRBJ2-7
v_call: TRBV3-1/TRBV3-2
d_call: -
cdr3_nt: TGTGCCAGCAGCCTCCAAGGGGTCTACGAGCAGTACTTC
cdr3_aa: CASSLQGVYEQYF

clone_size: -
j_call: TRBJ2-1
v_call: TRBV7-3
d_call: TRBD2
cdr3_nt: TGTGCCAGCAGCTTAGACGGGCTTGCTAGCGGGAGGGGTAATGAGCAGTTCTTC
cdr3_aa: CASSLDGLASGRGNEQFF

clone_size: -
j_call: TRBJ2-7
v_call: TRBV5-5
d_call: TRBD1
cdr3_nt: TGTGCCAGCAGCTTCCCCAGGACAGGGGTAGACGAGCAGTACTTC
cdr3_aa: CASSFPRTGVDEQYF

clone_size: -
j_call: TRBJ2-2
v_call: TRBV2
d_call: -
cdr3_nt: TGTGCCAGCGGGAGGACTCATACCGGGGAGCTGTTTTTT
cdr3_aa: CASGRTHTGELFF

clone_size: -
j_call: TRBJ2-3
v_call: TRBV12-3/TRBV12-4
d_call: -
cdr3_nt: TGTGCCAGCAGTTCCCTAGGGGCAGATACGCAGTATTTT
cdr3_aa: CASSSLGADTQYF

clone_size: -
j_call: TRBJ2-3
v_call: TRBV2
d_call: TRBD1
cdr3_nt: TGTGCCAGCAGTCCCACAGGGGGGAAAGTAGATACGCAGTATTTT
cdr3_aa: CASSPTGGKVDTQYF

clone_size: -
j_call: TRBJ2-7
v_call: TRBV15
d_call: -
cdr3_nt: TGTGCCACCAGCCCCCGGGGGAATCCCTCCTACGAGCAGTACTTC
cdr3_aa: CATSPRGNPSYEQYF

clone_size: few
j_call: TRBJ1-5
v_call: TRBV4-3
d_call: -
cdr3_nt: TGCGCCAGCAGCCAAGACGGGAATCAGCCCCAGCATTTT
cdr3_aa: CASSQDGNQPQHF

clone_size: -
j_call: TRBJ2-2
v_call: TRBV5-1
d_call: -
cdr3_nt: TGCGCCAGCAGCCAGGCGGGTAGTGGAGGCACCGGGGAGCTGTTTTTT
cdr3_aa: CASSQAGSGGTGELFF

clone_size: -
j_call: TRBJ1-4
v_call: TRBV2
d_call: -
cdr3_nt: TGTGCCAGCAGACTCCAGGGTGTTGCTAATGAAAAACTGTTTTTT
cdr3_aa: CASRLQGVANEKLFF

clone_size: -
j_call: TRBJ1-1
v_call: TRBV6-5
d_call: -
cdr3_nt: TGTGCCAGCAGATCAAAGACAGTGAACACTGAAGCTTTCTTT
cdr3_aa: CASRSKTVNTEAFF

clone_size: -
j_call: TRBJ1-4
v_call: TRBV19
d_call: -
cdr3_nt: TGTGCCAGTAGGACACCAGCTAATGAAAAACTGTTTTTT
cdr3_aa: CASRTPANEKLFF

clone_size: -
j_call: TRBJ1-5
v_call: TRBV28
d_call: TRBD1
cdr3_nt: TGTGCCAGATCCGACAGGGAGTATCAGCCCCAGCATTTT
cdr3_aa: CARSDREYQPQHF

clone_size: -
j_call: TRBJ1-4
v_call: TRBV5-5
d_call: TRBD1
cdr3_nt: TGTGCCAGCAGCGAAGACAGGGGGCGGGAAAAACTGTTTTTT
cdr3_aa: CASSEDRGREKLFF

clone_size: -
j_call: TRBJ1-4
v_call: TRBV6-6
d_call: -
cdr3_nt: TGTGCCAGCAGTAGGGACAAGGGGGATTATGAAAAACTGTTTTTT
cdr3_aa: CASSRDKGDYEKLFF

clone_size: -
j_call: TRBJ2-5
v_call: TRBV18
d_call: -
cdr3_nt: TGTGCCAGCTCACCCCGGGAACAAGAGACCCAGTACTTC
cdr3_aa: CASSPREQETQYF

clone_size: -
j_call: TRBJ1-2
v_call: TRBV28
d_call: -
cdr3_nt: TGTGCCAGCAGTTTATACCGGGGGGCCGTCACCTTC
cdr3_aa: CASSLYRGAVTF

clone_size: -
j_call: TRBJ2-3
v_call: TRBV6-4
d_call: -
cdr3_nt: TGTGCCAGCAAAGAGGGCTTAAGCACAGATACGCAGTATTTT
cdr3_aa: CASKEGLSTDTQYF

clone_size: few
j_call: TRBJ2-7
v_call: TRBV6-2/TRBV6-3
d_call: -
cdr3_nt: TGTGCCAGCAGTTCTCCCCCGGGGGTCAGCTCCTACGAGCAGTACTTC
cdr3_aa: CASSSPPGVSSYEQYF

clone_size: few
j_call: TRBJ1-6
v_call: TRBV4-1
d_call: -
cdr3_nt: TGCGCCAGCAGCCAAGAAGGTCCCAGGGGCAGTTCACCCCTCCACTTT
cdr3_aa: CASSQEGPRGSSPLHF

clone_size: -
j_call: TRBJ1-3
v_call: TRBV28
d_call: TRBD1
cdr3_nt: TGTGCCAGCAGTCACGGGGACAGCTCTGGAAACACCATATATTTT
cdr3_aa: CASSHGDSSGNTIYF

clone_size: -
j_call: TRBJ2-7
v_call: TRBV10-2
d_call: TRBD1
cdr3_nt: TGCGCCAGCAACCCGACAGGGGGCGAGAACGAGCAGTACTTC
cdr3_aa: CASNPTGGENEQYF

clone_size: -
j_call: TRBJ1-5
v_call: TRBV28
d_call: TRBD1
cdr3_nt: TGTGCCAGCAGTTACTTGACAGGGGGCGCGGGCAATCAGCCCCAGCATTTT
cdr3_aa: CASSYLTGGAGNQPQHF

clone_size: -
j_call: TRBJ2-5
v_call: TRBV28
d_call: -
cdr3_nt: TGTGCCAGCAGTCCGCCTCGGGGGAACCAAGAGACCCAGTACTTC
cdr3_aa: CASSPPRGNQETQYF

clone_size: -
j_call: TRBJ1-6
v_call: TRBV30
d_call: TRBD1
cdr3_nt: TGTGCCTGGAATACAGGGGGAAATAATTCACCCCTCCACTTT
cdr3_aa: CAWNTGGNNSPLHF

clone_size: -
j_call: TRBJ2-3
v_call: TRBV27
d_call: TRBD2
cdr3_nt: TGTGCCAGCAGTTTATCCTTAGCGGGAGGGATCACAGATACGCAGTATTTT
cdr3_aa: CASSLSLAGGITDTQYF

clone_size: -
j_call: TRBJ1-1
v_call: TRBV18
d_call: TRBD1
cdr3_nt: TGTGCCAGCTCACCAAAGACAGGGGGCAAGGGCACTGAAGCTTTCTTT
cdr3_aa: CASSPKTGGKGTEAFF

clone_size: -
j_call: TRBJ1-6
v_call: TRBV5-4
d_call: -
cdr3_nt: TGTGCCAGCAGCTTGAATCCCAGGGCAGGGGAGAATTCACCCCTCCACTTT
cdr3_aa: CASSLNPRAGENSPLHF

clone_size: -
j_call: TRBJ1-2
v_call: TRBV28
d_call: TRBD1
cdr3_nt: TGTGCCAGCAGTTTAAGGGCAGGGGGAGGTAACTATGGCTACACCTTC
cdr3_aa: CASSLRAGGGNYGYTF

clone_size: once
j_call: TRBJ2-7
v_call: TRBV29-1
d_call: TRBD1
cdr3_nt: TGCAGCGTTGAGGGTGTTGTGGACAGGGACTCCTACGAGCAGTACTTC
cdr3_aa: CSVEGVVDRDSYEQYF

clone_size: -
j_call: TRBJ2-1
v_call: TRBV6-5
d_call: TRBD1
cdr3_nt: TGTGCCAGCAGCCCACGAGGACAGGCATACAATGAGCAGTTCTTC
cdr3_aa: CASSPRGQAYNEQFF

clone_size: once
j_call: TRBJ1-2
v_call: TRBV7-9
d_call: TRBD1
cdr3_nt: TGTGCCAGCAGCTCCGAGGGACAGGGGGCTTTTGGCTACACCTTC
cdr3_aa: CASSSEGQGAFGYTF

clone_size: -
j_call: TRBJ1-6
v_call: TRBV3-1/TRBV3-2
d_call: -
cdr3_nt: TGTGCCAGCAGCCAAGTAAAGAGCTCTTCACCCCTCCACTTT
cdr3_aa: CASSQVKSSSPLHF

clone_size: -
j_call: TRBJ1-5
v_call: TRBV3-1/TRBV3-2
d_call: -
cdr3_nt: TGTGCCAGCAGCCAGACGATATCAGGGGTTCAGCCCCAGCATTTT
cdr3_aa: CASSQTISGVQPQHF

clone_size: -
j_call: TRBJ1-2
v_call: TRBV28
d_call: -
cdr3_nt: TGTGCCAGCAGTTCCTTTCCCTCTAACTATGGCTACACCTTC
cdr3_aa: CASSSFPSNYGYTF

clone_size: -
j_call: TRBJ1-4
v_call: TRBV28
d_call: TRBD1
cdr3_nt: TGTGCCAGCAGTTTGACACAGGGGGCCGTGGAAAAACTGTTTTTT
cdr3_aa: CASSLTQGAVEKLFF

clone_size: -
j_call: TRBJ1-4
v_call: TRBV3-1/TRBV3-2
d_call: TRBD1
cdr3_nt: TGTGCCAGCAGCCAAAACAGGGGTAATGAAAAACTGTTTTTT
cdr3_aa: CASSQNRGNEKLFF

clone_size: -
j_call: TRBJ1-1
v_call: TRBV28
d_call: -
cdr3_nt: TGTGCCAGCAGTCCCGCGGAAAGACAGCCTGAAGCTTTCTTT
cdr3_aa: CASSPAERQPEAFF

clone_size: -
j_call: TRBJ1-2
v_call: TRBV29-1
d_call: TRBD1
cdr3_nt: TGCAGCGTATCCGACAGGGTCTATGGCTACACCTTC
cdr3_aa: CSVSDRVYGYTF